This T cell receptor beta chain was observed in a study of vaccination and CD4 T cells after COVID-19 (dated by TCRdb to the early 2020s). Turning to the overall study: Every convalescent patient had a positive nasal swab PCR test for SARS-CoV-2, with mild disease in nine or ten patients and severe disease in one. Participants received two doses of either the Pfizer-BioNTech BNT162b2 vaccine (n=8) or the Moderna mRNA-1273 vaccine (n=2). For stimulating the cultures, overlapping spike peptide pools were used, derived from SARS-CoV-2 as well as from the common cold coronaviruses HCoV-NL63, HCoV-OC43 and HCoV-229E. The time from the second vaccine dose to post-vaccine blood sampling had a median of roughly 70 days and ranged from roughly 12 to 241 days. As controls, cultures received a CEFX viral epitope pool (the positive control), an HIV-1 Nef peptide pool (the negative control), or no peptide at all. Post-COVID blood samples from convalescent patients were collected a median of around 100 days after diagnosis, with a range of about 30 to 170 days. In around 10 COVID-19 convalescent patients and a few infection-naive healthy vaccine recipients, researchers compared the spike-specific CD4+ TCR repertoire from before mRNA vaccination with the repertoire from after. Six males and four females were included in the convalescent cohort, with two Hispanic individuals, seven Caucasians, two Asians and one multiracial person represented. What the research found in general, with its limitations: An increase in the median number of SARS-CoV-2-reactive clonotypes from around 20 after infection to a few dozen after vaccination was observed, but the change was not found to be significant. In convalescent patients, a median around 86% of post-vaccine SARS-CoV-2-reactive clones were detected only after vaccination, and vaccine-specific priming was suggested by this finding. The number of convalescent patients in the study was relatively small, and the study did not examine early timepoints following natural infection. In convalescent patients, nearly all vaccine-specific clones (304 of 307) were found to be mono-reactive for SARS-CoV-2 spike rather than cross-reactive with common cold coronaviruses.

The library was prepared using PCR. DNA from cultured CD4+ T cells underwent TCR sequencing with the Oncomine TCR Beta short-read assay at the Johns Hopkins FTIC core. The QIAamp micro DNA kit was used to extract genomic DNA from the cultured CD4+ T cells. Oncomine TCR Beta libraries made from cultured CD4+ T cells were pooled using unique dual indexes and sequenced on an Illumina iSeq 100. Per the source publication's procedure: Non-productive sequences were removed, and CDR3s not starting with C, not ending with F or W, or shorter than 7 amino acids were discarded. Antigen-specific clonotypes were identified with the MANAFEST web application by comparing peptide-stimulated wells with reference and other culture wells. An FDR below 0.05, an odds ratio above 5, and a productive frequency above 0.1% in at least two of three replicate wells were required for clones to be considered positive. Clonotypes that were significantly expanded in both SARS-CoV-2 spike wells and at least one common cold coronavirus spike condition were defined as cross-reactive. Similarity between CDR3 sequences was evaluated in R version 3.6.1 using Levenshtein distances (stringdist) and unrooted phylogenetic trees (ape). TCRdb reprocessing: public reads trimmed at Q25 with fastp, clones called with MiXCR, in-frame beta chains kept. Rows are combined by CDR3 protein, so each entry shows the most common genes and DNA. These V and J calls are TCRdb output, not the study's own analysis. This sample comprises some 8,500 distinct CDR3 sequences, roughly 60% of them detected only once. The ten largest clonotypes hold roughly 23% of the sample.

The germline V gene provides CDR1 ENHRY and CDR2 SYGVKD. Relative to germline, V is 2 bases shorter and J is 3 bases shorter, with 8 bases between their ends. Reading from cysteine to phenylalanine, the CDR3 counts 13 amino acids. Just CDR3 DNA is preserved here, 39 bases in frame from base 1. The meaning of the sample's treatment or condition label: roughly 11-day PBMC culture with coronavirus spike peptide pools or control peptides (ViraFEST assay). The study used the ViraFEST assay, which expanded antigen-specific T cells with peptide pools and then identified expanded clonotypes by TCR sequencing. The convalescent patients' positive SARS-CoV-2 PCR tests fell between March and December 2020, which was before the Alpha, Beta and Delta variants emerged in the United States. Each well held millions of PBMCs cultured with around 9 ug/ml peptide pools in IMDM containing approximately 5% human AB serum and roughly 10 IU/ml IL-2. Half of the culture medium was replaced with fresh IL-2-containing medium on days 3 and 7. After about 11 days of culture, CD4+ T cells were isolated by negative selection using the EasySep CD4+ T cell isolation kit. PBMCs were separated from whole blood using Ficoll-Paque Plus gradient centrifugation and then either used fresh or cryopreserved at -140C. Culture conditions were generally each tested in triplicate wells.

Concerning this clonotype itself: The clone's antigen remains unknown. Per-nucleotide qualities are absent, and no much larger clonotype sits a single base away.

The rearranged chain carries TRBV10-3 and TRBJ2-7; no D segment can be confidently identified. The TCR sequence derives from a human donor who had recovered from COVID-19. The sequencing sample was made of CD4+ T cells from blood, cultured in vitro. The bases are TGTGCCATCAGTGAGCCCAATCTCTACGAGCAGTACTTC. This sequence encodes CAISEPNLYEQYF.